This T cell receptor beta chain comes out of a study of a mutant IDH1 vaccine in newly diagnosed glioma. Background on the study: Sex among treated patients split about 62% male, roughly 38% female; mean age was roughly 40 years. Beforehand, treatment had been radiotherapy, temozolomide, or both; the majority received both.

The protocol was immunoSEQ multiplex PCR, while the TCRdb copy is restricted to in-frame clones and leaves out a portion. The data hold about 70,000 clones, with about four fifths observed a single time. Time point meaning: baseline, week 1 (first vaccination visit). Treatment indicated: pre-vaccination baseline after standard-of-care therapy. The study enrolled donors with new WHO grade 3 or 4 IDH1-mutant, ATRX-lost astrocytomas. This CDR3 has 13 amino acids. The V gene's germline CDR1 is MGHRA and CDR2 YSYEKL. V shed 1 base and J shed 7 bases, with 10 bases lying between them. The sample in question was peripheral blood mononuclear cells (PBMCs), obtained from a glioma patient treated with radiotherapy, temozolomide or both. V usage is TRBV4-1 and J usage is TRBJ1-2; perhaps TRBD1 as D (5 bases). The receptor was derived from a woman younger than 35 with glioma. Some clones in this sample may be carry-over from other donors' samples. This CDR3 is CASSQAAGTGYTF. Written as DNA, the CDR3 is TGCGCCAGCAGCCAAGCCGCAGGGACTGGCTACACCTTC.